Presented here are 10 T cell receptor beta chains from one specimen sequenced in a study of blood T cell repertoires in COVID-19. Repertoires were generated with immunoSEQ multiplex PCR, while TCRdb's copy carries only in-frame clones and drops some. Counted here are some 73,000 clones, around 77% occurring once; the ten biggest clones make up around 2%. Sequencing was carried out using peripheral blood. Every receptor here comes from a man between 65 and 85 years old with COVID-19, enrolled during active disease.

The chain is built from TRBV28 and TRBJ2-7; 11 bases are shared with TRBD2. The CDR3 consists of 16 residues. Losses at the gene ends were 5 bases for V and 9 bases for J; bases not matched to a gene: 15. CDR1 MDHEN and CDR2 SYDVKM come from the germline V gene. CDR3 protein: CASSQTSGTIVAWQYF. As DNA, the CDR3 is TGTGCCAGCAGTCAGACTAGCGGGACCATTGTAGCCTGGCAGTACTTC.

V and J are TRBV6-2 or TRBV6-3 and TRBJ2-7, with D possibly being TRBD1 (5 bases). V lost 3 bases and J 2 bases, leaving 11 bases between the germline ends. Germline CDR1 and CDR2: MNHEY and SVGEGT. The CDR3 loop spans 14 amino acids. The CDR3 here is CASSYRSQAYEQYF. CDR3 DNA sequence: TGTGCCAGCAGTTATCGATCACAGGCCTACGAGCAGTACTTC.

V usage is TRBV6-1 and J usage is TRBJ1-2; unclear D gene. CDR1 and CDR2 from the germline V gene are MNHNS and SASEGT. Trimming took off 2 bases at V and 6 bases at J, with 4 bases between the two ends. This CDR3 spans 11 amino acids. CDR3 nucleotide sequence: TGTGCCAGCAGTGAACGGGATGGCTACACCTTC. Its protein is CASSERDGYTF.

V gene TRBV7-2 combines with J gene TRBJ2-7; 8 bases are shared with TRBD2. Germline V CDR1 and CDR2: SGHTA, FQGNSA. The CDR3 is made up of 13 amino acids. V shed 5 bases and J 7 bases; nucleotides not matched to a gene: 7. CDR3 bases: TGTGCCAGCAGCGTCAGCGGGAGCGGGGAGCAGTACTTC. Its translation: CASSVSGSGEQYF.

V and J are TRBV10-3 and TRBJ2-1, with TRBD2 as a possible D gene (6 bases). The V gene's germline CDR1 is ENHRY and CDR2 SYGVKD. This CDR3 spans 14 amino acids. V lost 8 bases to trimming and J lost 11 bases, with 22 bases between them. The CDR3 DNA sequence: TGTGCCATCTTGGAGGCGGGGACGGCAGGTCAGCAGTTCTTC. Protein sequence: CAILEAGTAGQQFF.

The chain employs TRBV6-5 and TRBJ2-7; weak D call: TRBD1 (7 bases). Per the germline V gene, CDR1 is MNHEY and CDR2 is SVGAGI. V shed 6 bases and J shed 3 bases, with 15 bases lying between them. The CDR3 is 14 amino acids. CDR3 protein: CASRTGTLDYEQYF. CDR3 DNA sequence: TGTGCCAGCAGGACAGGGACTCTCGACTACGAGCAGTACTTC.

V usage is TRBV9 and J usage is TRBJ2-1; D is undetermined. The V gene lost 4 bases and the J gene lost 0 bases, with 14 bases spanning the gap. The germline CDR1 and CDR2 sequences are SGDLS and YYNGEE. The CDR3 is 16 amino acids. In DNA form, the CDR3 reads TGTGCCAGCAGCCCCGGCGCGAGCGCCTCCTACAATGAGCAGTTCTTC. This translates into CASSPGASASYNEQFF. The full variable domain, rest sourced from reference TRBV9 and TRBJ2-1, is DSGVTQTPKHLITATGQRVTLRCSPRSGDLSVYWYQQSLDQGLQFLIQYYNGEERAKGNILERFSAQQFPDLHSELNLSSLELGDSALYFCASSPGASASYNEQFFGPGTRLTVL.

V usage is TRBV28 and J usage is TRBJ1-2; 8 nucleotides line up with TRBD1. Germline CDR1 is MDHEN and CDR2 is SYDVKM. The ends lost 3 bases at V and 7 bases at J; junction bases unmatched: 1. The CDR3 has 12 amino acids. CDR3 coding DNA: TGTGCCAGCAGTTTGACAGGGGTTGGCTACACCTTC. Residues: CASSLTGVGYTF.

The sample holds one count of this clone. The CDR3 spells CASSPAGLNTEAFF. In nucleotides, the CDR3 is TGTGCCAGCTCTCCTGCGGGGCTGAACACTGAAGCTTTCTTT. The rearrangement uses TRBV18 and TRBJ1-1, with D perhaps matching TRBD1 (5 bases). Trimming took off 6 bases at V and 0 bases at J, with 11 bases between the two ends. CDR1 and CDR2 (germline): KGHSH, LQKENI. This CDR3 has 14 residues.

This CDR3 is CASSKRGRHTEAFF. CDR3 DNA: TGTGCCAGCAGCAAACGGGGAAGGCACACTGAAGCTTTCTTT. The chain uses TRBV21-1 and TRBJ1-1. TRBV21-1 is listed as a pseudogene. This CDR3 contains 14 residues.